At least ten counts were recorded for the clone carrying this TCR beta chain. These data are taken from a study of tumor-infiltrating lymphocytes in primary liver carcinoma. Investigators took RNA and DNA out together from roughly 21-30 mg of unsorted bulk tissue. TCR beta cDNA was prepared out of around 460 ng total RNA by means of a constant-region primer. ARM-PCR was slightly modified, and three nested multiplex PCR rounds with it gave rise to the TCR beta libraries. It was with TRBV1-TRBV30 forward primers and a C-beta reverse primer that the first two PCR rounds were run, at around 10 cycles each. TCRdb redid the calling of the multiplex PCR reads with MiXCR, one entry per CDR3 protein. The table includes some 94,000 distinct CDR3 sequences, over 55% detected once. The CDR3 runs 15 residues. Germline CDR1 reads LGHNA; CDR2 reads YNFKEQ. Trimming at V came to 5 bases and at J to 5 bases, leaving 4 bases not matched to a gene.

Input material: liver tumor tissue from sampling region 5. Subset indicated: tumor region T5, tumor centre. The clonotype comes from a woman aged 55 to 70 with primary liver carcinoma and hepatitis B virus infection. The rearrangement links TRBV4-2 to TRBJ2-3, with TRBD2 matching 13 bases. The CDR3 protein is CASSGLAGVGDTQYF. The CDR3 region has the DNA TGTGCCAGCAGCGGACTAGCGGGAGTGGGAGATACGCAGTATTTT.